This entry lists 11 T cell receptor beta chains sequenced from one sample in a study of cytomegalovirus exposure and HLA in healthy donors. Primers for the PCR totalled 60 Vbeta and 13 Jbeta. Profiled with immunoSEQ multiplex PCR; TCRdb holds only in-frame clones, not every one. The repertoire holds 170,000 or so clones, with approximately 85% as singletons. Material: PBMCs. The receptors were gathered from a girl aged 5 to 17 in good health and CMV-seropositive.

This clone was observed once. The rearrangement uses TRBV5-1 and TRBJ2-7, with 8 bases aligning to TRBD1. The CDR3 is 17 residues long. The junction had 14 bases not matched to a gene; V was cut back by 5 bases and J by 1 base. Germline CDR1 and CDR2: SGHRS and YFSETQ. The CDR3 spells CASRHLYQGARSYEQYF. CDR3 sequence (DNA): TGCGCCAGCAGGCACCTCTATCAGGGGGCCCGTTCCTACGAGCAGTACTTC.

This clone has just one count. This rearrangement joins TRBV7-3 to TRBJ1-5, with D perhaps TRBD1 (5 bases). With 3 bases removed from V and 5 bases from J, the gap between germline ends came to 8 bases. This CDR3 is built from 13 residues. Germline assignment: CDR1 SGHTA and CDR2 FQGTGA. The CDR3 coding sequence is TGTGCCAGCAGCTTTGGAGGGGATCAGCCCCAGCATTTT. Protein: CASSFGGDQPQHF.

The CDR3 loop reads CASSPTGPGTEAFF. The CDR3 DNA reads as TGTGCCAGCAGCCCGACCGGACCGGGGACTGAAGCTTTCTTT. J is TRBJ1-1 and V is TRBV7-3; the D is unclear. Trimming pared 5 bases from V and 5 bases from J, leaving 15 bases between. Per germline, CDR1 SGHTA and CDR2 FQGTGA. This CDR3 region has 14 residues.

This chain uses TRBV9 with TRBJ2-3; D is possibly TRBD1 (5 bases). This CDR3 is 14 amino acids long. V was shortened by 3 bases and J by 2 bases, with 10 bases between the two germline ends. CDR1 is SGDLS, CDR2 YYNGEE, per germline. The CDR3 loop reads CASSEYRTTDTQYF. CDR3 sequence (DNA): TGTGCCAGCAGCGAATACAGGACCACAGATACGCAGTATTTT.

The rearrangement links TRBV30 to TRBJ1-2, with D maybe TRBD1 (5 bases). The CDR3 covers 15 residues. V shed 3 bases and J shed 8 bases, with 22 bases lying between them. Germline CDR1 GTSNPN, CDR2 SVGIG (reference sequence). The CDR3 here is CAWSPRGGGGEGYTF. CDR3 DNA sequence: TGTGCCTGGAGCCCTAGGGGTGGGGGAGGTGAGGGCTACACCTTC. The whole variable domain, filled in from reference TRBV30 and TRBJ1-2, reads SQTIHQWPATLVQPVGSPLSLECTVEGTSNPNLYWYRQAAGRGLQLLFYSVGIGQISSEVPQNLSASRPQDRQFILSSKKLLLSDSGFYLCAWSPRGGGGEGYTFGSGTRLTVV.

The chain couples TRBV5-1 to TRBJ1-1; D ambiguous. With 5 bases removed from V and 0 bases from J, the gap between germline ends came to 8 bases. Germline V lookup: CDR1 SGHRS, CDR2 YFSETQ. The CDR3 spans 13 residues. In DNA form, the CDR3 reads TGCGCCAGCAGTCGAGGGATGAACACTGAAGCTTTCTTT. It codes for CASSRGMNTEAFF.

The chain employs TRBV2 and TRBJ1-2; D may be TRBD1 (6 bases). Looked up from germline, CDR1 is SNHLY and CDR2 is FYNNEI. The V gene lost 5 bases and the J gene lost 2 bases, with 9 bases spanning the gap. The CDR3 totals 13 residues. The CDR3 loop is CASSTGQNYGYTF. CDR3 DNA sequence: TGTGCCAGCAGTACAGGGCAAAACTATGGCTACACCTTC. The complete variable domain, with remaining parts taken from reference TRBV2 and TRBJ1-2, reads EPEVTQTPSHQVTQMGQEVILRCVPISNHLYFYWYRQILGQKVEFLVSFYNNEISEKSEIFDDQFSVERPDGSNFTLKIRSTKLEDSAMYFCASSTGQNYGYTFGSGTRLTVV.

The CDR3 region is CASSPGGDKGTEAFF. In DNA form, the CDR3 reads TGCGCCAGCAGCCCGGGCGGGGATAAAGGCACTGAAGCTTTCTTT. The J gene is TRBJ1-1, the V gene TRBV5-1, with no clear D. Trimming left V 4 bases short and J 4 bases short, with 17 bases between. This CDR3 comprises 15 residues. Germline-derived CDR1 and CDR2 are SGHRS and YFSETQ.

This clone appeared once. The CDR3 DNA sequence: TGCGCCAGCAGCCAACCTAGCGGGGGGGGAGGGTACGAGCAGTACTTC. Its protein product is CASSQPSGGGGYEQYF. This chain joins TRBV4-1 and TRBJ2-7, with 12 positions matching TRBD2. The CDR3 runs 16 residues. CDR1 and CDR2 (germline): MGHRA, YSYEKL. J gave up 4 bases and V 2 bases, and 6 bases lay outside the gene matches.

CDR3 nucleotides: TGTGCCTGGAGTTCCGACAGGAACACTGAAGCTTTCTTT. Residues: CAWSSDRNTEAFF. The rearrangement joins TRBV30 to TRBJ1-1; TRBD1 might be the D (5 bases). Trimming removed 2 bases from V and 1 base from J, with 8 bases in between. This CDR3 has 13 amino acids. Germline values: CDR1 GTSNPN, CDR2 SVGIG (reference sequence).

The chain joins TRBV7-8 to TRBJ1-2; no reliable D call. The CDR3 totals 14 residues. Germline values: CDR1 SGHVS, CDR2 FQNEAQ. The V end lost 6 bases, the J end lost 7 bases, and 18 bases lay between the germline ends. CDR3 protein: CASSHPGWGIGYTF. DNA for the CDR3: TGTGCCAGCAGTCACCCGGGATGGGGAATTGGCTACACCTTC. Using reference TRBV7-8 and TRBJ1-2 for the parts outside the CDR3, the full variable domain is GAGVSQSPRYKVAKRGQDVALRCDPISGHVSLFWYQQALGQGPEFLTYFQNEAQLDKSGLPSDRFFAERPEGSVSTLKIQRTQQEDSAVYLCASSHPGWGIGYTFGSGTRLTVV.